This T cell receptor beta chain is drawn from a study of tumor and adjacent non-tumor tissue in lung cancer. The germline gives CDR1 MGHRA, CDR2 YSYEKL. CDR3 size: 19 residues. This sample's RNA came from whole unsorted tissue. The library came from three nested PCR rounds adapted from ARM-PCR protocols. Each CDR3 protein is one row after TCRdb ran MiXCR on the multiplex PCR reads. The top ten clones hold approximately 12% of a sample with about 75,000 distinct CDR3 sequences, under 80% of them seen once. The rearrangement uses TRBV4-1 and TRBJ2-7; 12 positions agree with TRBD2. The source is a woman aged 50 to 65 with non-small cell lung cancer. The sample comprised lung tumor tissue. CDR3 sequence: CSSSRFSGLAGRSSYEQYF. The CDR3 region has the DNA TGCAGCAGCAGCCGATTCTCGGGACTAGCGGGTCGAAGCTCCTACGAGCAGTACTTC.